The T cell receptor (beta chain) under discussion was sequenced for a study of blood T cell repertoires in COVID-19. About the study: The United States, Italy and Spain provided the acute and convalescent COVID-19 samples.

J lost 6 bases, V lost 0 bases, and 9 bases had no gene match. This CDR3 region has 16 residues. Germline values: CDR1 SGHTS, CDR2 YDEGEE. Profiling relied on immunoSEQ multiplex PCR, and the TCRdb table lists in-frame clones only, not all of them. The sample has 200,000 to 250,000 clones, roughly 80% seen once. This receptor was obtained from a woman over 75 with acute or convalescent COVID-19. V usage is TRBV5-8 and J usage is TRBJ1-2, with TRBD1 matching 9 bases. Specimen: peripheral blood. The CDR3 DNA reads as TGTGCCAGCAGCTTGGACGGGACAGGGTCAATGAATGGCTACACCTTC. Its translation is CASSLDGTGSMNGYTF.